These 3 T cell receptor beta chains share one sample of origin, sequenced in a study of blood T cell repertoires in COVID-19. Only in-frame clones appear in the TCRdb table, and some are missing; sequencing was by immunoSEQ multiplex PCR. Of over 150,000 clones in the sample, 84% were seen once. Sequenced material: peripheral blood. The receptor source for this set is a human donor in a cohort sampled during active COVID-19.

This chain links TRBV5-8 with TRBJ2-1, with 8 bases matching TRBD2. This CDR3 is built from 15 residues. J gave up 6 bases and V 4 bases, and 9 bases lay outside the gene matches. CDR1 is SGHTS, CDR2 YDEGEE, per germline. The DNA for the CDR3 is TGTGCCAGCAGCCTTATCGGGACTAGTCTCAATGAGCAGTTCTTC. Amino acids: CASSLIGTSLNEQFF.

V usage is TRBV5-1 and J usage is TRBJ1-2; 10 bases map to TRBD1. Germline values: CDR1 SGHRS, CDR2 YFSETQ. V shed 4 bases, J shed 7 bases, and the junction held 10 bases outside the gene matches. This CDR3 has 15 residues. The CDR3 region has the DNA TGCGCCAGCAGCGTGACAGGGGGCGTCTGGCGTGGCTACACCTTC. Residues: CASSVTGGVWRGYTF.

This clone occurred a few times. The rearrangement links TRBV7-2 to TRBJ2-6; D is ambiguous. The CDR3 runs to 15 residues. V was cut by 0 bases and J by 0 bases, with 3 bases left in between. Germline values: CDR1 SGHTA, CDR2 FQGNSA. CDR3 protein: CASSLARSGANVLTF. The CDR3 region has the DNA TGTGCCAGCAGCTTAGCGCGCTCTGGGGCCAACGTCCTGACTTTC.